In its sample, the clone carrying this T cell receptor (beta chain) was seen many times. Its antigen is undetermined. Unique molecular identifiers were incorporated when the TCRbeta library was constructed. TCRdb fed the PCR reads into MiXCR, producing one record per CDR3 protein. The sample records fewer than 550,000 distinct CDR3 sequences, roughly a tenth being singletons. Germline CDR1 MDHEN, CDR2 SYDVKM. This CDR3 has 15 residues. With 3 bases clipped from V and 3 bases from J, the junction kept 6 bases outside the gene matches. The sample originates from a study of T-cell reconstitution after alpha-beta-depleted transplantation in children. General study findings and limits: A year had passed since transplant, and T-cell counts and diversity by then came mostly from newly produced T cells. The origin of alpha-beta T cells about two months after transplant was reportedly several hundred expanded graft clones. After transplant, high TCRbeta diversity at day 60 in some patients arose from surviving recipient T cells and thymic progenitors.

V usage is TRBV28 and J usage is TRBJ2-3; TRBD2 matches 7 bases. The sample consisted of PBMCs, taken before TCRalphabeta/CD19-depleted stem cell transplant. This receptor was identified in a child aged 2 to 15 with inherited bone marrow failure, due to receive a stem cell transplant. CDR3 bases: TGTGCCAGCAGTTTGGGAGGGACGGGAACAGATACGCAGTATTTT. It is translated as CASSLGGTGTDTQYF.